Listed below are T cell receptor beta chains from one sample, sequenced in a study of cytomegalovirus exposure and HLA in healthy donors. This table comes from immunoSEQ multiplex PCR, and its TCRdb copy is limited to in-frame clones, with some not included. Seen here are some 150,000 clones, around three quarters observed once, and the top ten hold approximately 2%. Sequences were obtained from PBMCs. Receptors were obtained from a man between 40 and 49 years old in good health and CMV-seronegative. Each CDR3 is given without its conserved first and last residue. Fields, in order: J gene, V gene, CDR3 protein.

TRBJ2-7 | TRBV6-1 | ASSESLASSYEQY
TRBJ2-3 | TRBV28 | ASSPLWQALTDTQY
TRBJ2-1 | TRBV12-5 | ASGLGQGGPYNEQF
TRBJ1-1 | TRBV10-3 | AISDGTTEAF
TRBJ2-3 | TRBV7-9 | ASSLRAVQDTQY
TRBJ1-1 | TRBV19 | ASSIGQGEAF
TRBJ1-5 | TRBV6-6 | ASSSGRGNSNQPQH
TRBJ1-4 | TRBV21-1 | ASSSLKGLFGTDNFPIMRGKLF
TRBJ2-7 | TRBV5-1 | ASSLGGDEQY
. | TRBV7-2 | ASSSRGLVMAYEQY
TRBJ2-2 | TRBV28 | ASRETGGGELF
TRBJ2-2 | TRBV27 | ASRTGWIDTGELF
TRBJ2-3 | TRBV6-1 | ASSEPGQGTDTQY
TRBJ2-3 | TRBV9 | ASSVGRLGVTDTQY
TRBJ2-1 | TRBV4-3 | ASSHFRGGSSYNEQF
TRBJ2-5 | TRBV7-2 | ASSLRTSGEY
TRBJ2-2 | TRBV18 | ASSPQGLAGVGDTGELF
TRBJ1-5 | TRBV5-1 | ASSLGTGDNQPQH
TRBJ2-1 | TRBV11-2 | ASSAGTNYNEQF
TRBJ2-6 | TRBV5-1 | ASDRASGSGANVLT
TRBJ2-1 | TRBV5-1 | ASSLAGGNVRNEQF
TRBJ2-2 | TRBV25-1 | TSSEAGQITGELF
TRBJ2-6 | TRBV30 | AWRRTGAESGANVLT